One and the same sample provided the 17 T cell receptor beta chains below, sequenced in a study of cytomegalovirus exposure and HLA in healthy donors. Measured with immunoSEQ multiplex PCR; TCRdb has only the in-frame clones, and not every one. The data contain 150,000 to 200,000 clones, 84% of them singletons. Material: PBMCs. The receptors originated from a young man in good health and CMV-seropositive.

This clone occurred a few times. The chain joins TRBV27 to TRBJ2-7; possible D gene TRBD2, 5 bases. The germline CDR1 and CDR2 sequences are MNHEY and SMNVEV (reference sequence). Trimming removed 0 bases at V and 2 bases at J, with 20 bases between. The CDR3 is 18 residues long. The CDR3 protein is CASSLSLRLVWGAYEQYF. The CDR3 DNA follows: TGTGCCAGCAGTTTATCGCTGCGTCTCGTCTGGGGAGCCTACGAGCAGTACTTC.

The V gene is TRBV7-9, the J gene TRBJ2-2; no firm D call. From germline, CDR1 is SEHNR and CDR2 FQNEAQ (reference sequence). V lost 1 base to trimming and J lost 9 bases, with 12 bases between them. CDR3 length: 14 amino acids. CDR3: CASSLDGPSRELFF. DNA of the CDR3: TGTGCCAGCAGCTTAGATGGGCCCTCGCGGGAGCTGTTTTTT.

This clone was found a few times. DNA for the CDR3: TGTGCCAGCAGTCCGAACAGGGCCCTTAATCAGCCCCAGCATTTT. Amino acids: CASSPNRALNQPQHF. V is TRBV9 and J is TRBJ1-5; D is possibly TRBD1 (6 bases). V lost 5 bases and J lost 4, with 16 bases in between. The length of the CDR3 is 15 residues. Per germline, CDR1 SGDLS and CDR2 YYNGEE. The complete variable domain, with remaining parts taken from reference TRBV9 and TRBJ1-5, reads DSGVTQTPKHLITATGQRVTLRCSPRSGDLSVYWYQQSLDQGLQFLIQYYNGEERAKGNILERFSAQQFPDLHSELNLSSLELGDSALYFCASSPNRALNQPQHFGDGTRLSIL.

The CDR3 sequence is CASSPPSADTQYF. The CDR3 DNA follows: TGTGCCAGCAGTCCTCCTAGCGCAGATACGCAGTATTTT. The V call is TRBV2, the J call TRBJ2-3, with D maybe TRBD2 (6 bases). Germline V gene data show CDR1 as SNHLY and CDR2 as FYNNEI. This CDR3 contains 13 residues. Deletions cut 5 bases from V and 4 bases from J, with 10 bases between.

The DNA of the CDR3 is TGTGCCAGCTCACCGGGACAGGCCTATGGCTACACCTTC. It encodes CASSPGQAYGYTF. This chain uses TRBV18 with TRBJ1-2; 8 nucleotides agree with TRBD1. The CDR3 length is 13 residues. J gave up 4 bases and V 3 bases, and 1 base lay outside the gene matches. CDR1 is KGHSH, CDR2 LQKENI, per germline.

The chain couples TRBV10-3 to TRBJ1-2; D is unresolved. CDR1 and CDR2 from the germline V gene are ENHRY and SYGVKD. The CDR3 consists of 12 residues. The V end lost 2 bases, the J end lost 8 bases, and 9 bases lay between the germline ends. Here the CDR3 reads CAISESKEGYTF. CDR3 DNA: TGTGCCATCAGTGAGAGTAAGGAGGGCTACACCTTC.

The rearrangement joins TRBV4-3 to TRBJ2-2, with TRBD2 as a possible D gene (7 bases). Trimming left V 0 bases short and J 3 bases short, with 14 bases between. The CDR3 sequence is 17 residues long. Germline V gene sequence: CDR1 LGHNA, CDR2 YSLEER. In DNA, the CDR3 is TGCGCCAGCAGCCAAGACCCCGGGGGGCAGGACACCGGGGAGCTGTTTTTT. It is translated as CASSQDPGGQDTGELFF.

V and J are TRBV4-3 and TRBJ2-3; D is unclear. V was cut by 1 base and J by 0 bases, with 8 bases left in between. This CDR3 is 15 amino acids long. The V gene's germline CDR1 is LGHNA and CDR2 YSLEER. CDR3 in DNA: TGCGCCAGCAGCCAAGGGCAGTCTAGCACAGATACGCAGTATTTT. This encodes CASSQGQSSTDTQYF.

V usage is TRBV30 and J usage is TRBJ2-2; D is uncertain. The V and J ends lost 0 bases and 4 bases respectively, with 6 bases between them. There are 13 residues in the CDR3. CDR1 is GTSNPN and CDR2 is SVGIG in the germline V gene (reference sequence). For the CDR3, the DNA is TGTGCCTGGAGTGTACGGAGCACCGGGGAGCTGTTTTTT. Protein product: CAWSVRSTGELFF.

In DNA, the CDR3 is TGTGCCAGCAGCTTAGAAGGGGGTAACTATGGCTACACCTTC. Amino acid sequence: CASSLEGGNYGYTF. This chain links TRBV7-8 with TRBJ1-2; perhaps TRBD1 as D (6 bases). V was shortened by 1 base and J by 1 base, with 7 bases between the two germline ends. There are 14 residues in the CDR3. CDR1 and CDR2 (germline): SGHVS, FQNEAQ.

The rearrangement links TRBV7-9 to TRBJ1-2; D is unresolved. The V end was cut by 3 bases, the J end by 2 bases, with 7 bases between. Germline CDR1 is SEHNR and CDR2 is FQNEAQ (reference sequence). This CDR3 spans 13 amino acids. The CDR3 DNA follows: TGTGCCAGCAGCTTCCCCAGGAACTATGGCTACACCTTC. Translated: CASSFPRNYGYTF. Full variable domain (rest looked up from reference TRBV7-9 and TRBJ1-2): DTGVSQNPRHKITKRGQNVTFRCDPISEHNRLYWYRQTLGQGPEFLTYFQNEAQLEKSRLLSDRFSAERPKGSFSTLEIQRTEQGDSAMYLCASSFPRNYGYTFGSGTRLTVV.

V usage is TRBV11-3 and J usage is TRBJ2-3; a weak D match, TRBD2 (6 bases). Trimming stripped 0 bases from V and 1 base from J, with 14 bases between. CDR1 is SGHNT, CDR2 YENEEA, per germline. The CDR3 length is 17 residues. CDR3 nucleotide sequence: TGTGCCAGCAGCTTAGATCTCCCCACGGGGGGCACAGATACGCAGTATTTT. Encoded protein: CASSLDLPTGGTDTQYF.

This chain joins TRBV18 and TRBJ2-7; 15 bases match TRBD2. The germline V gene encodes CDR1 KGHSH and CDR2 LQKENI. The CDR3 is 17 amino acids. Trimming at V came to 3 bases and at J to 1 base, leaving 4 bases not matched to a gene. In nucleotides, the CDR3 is TGTGCCAGCTCACCCCCGGGACTAGCGGGAGGATCCTACGAGCAGTACTTC. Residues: CASSPPGLAGGSYEQYF.

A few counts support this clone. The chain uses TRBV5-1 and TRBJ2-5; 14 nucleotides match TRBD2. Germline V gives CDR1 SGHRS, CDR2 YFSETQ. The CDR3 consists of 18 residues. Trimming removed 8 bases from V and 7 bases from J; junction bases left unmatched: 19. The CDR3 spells CARDPPGLAGEGPTTQYF. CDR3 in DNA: TGCGCCAGGGATCCACCGGGACTAGCGGGAGAAGGTCCGACGACCCAGTACTTC.

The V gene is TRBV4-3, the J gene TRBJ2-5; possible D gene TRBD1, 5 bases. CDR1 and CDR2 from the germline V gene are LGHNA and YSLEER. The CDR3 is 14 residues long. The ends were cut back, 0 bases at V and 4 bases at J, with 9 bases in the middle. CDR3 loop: CASSQDRRGETQYF. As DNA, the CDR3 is TGCGCCAGCAGCCAAGATCGTAGGGGAGAGACCCAGTACTTC.

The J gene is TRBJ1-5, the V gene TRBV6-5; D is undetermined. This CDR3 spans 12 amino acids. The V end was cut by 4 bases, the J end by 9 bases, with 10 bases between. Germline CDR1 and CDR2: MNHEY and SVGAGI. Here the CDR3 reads CASSSRSGPQHF. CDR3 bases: TGTGCCAGCAGTTCCCGTTCCGGGCCCCAGCATTTT.

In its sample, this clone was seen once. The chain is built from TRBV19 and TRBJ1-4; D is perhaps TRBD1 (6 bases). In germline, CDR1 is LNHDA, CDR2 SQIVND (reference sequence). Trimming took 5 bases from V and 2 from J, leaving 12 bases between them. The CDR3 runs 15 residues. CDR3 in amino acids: CASSQGTNTNEKLFF. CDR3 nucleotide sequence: TGTGCCAGTAGTCAAGGGACAAATACTAATGAAAAACTGTTTTTT.